The present TCR beta chain was sequenced within a study of OX40 agonist ivuxolimab in advanced cancers. Overall study context: People who had prior anti-PD-1, anti-PD-L1 or anti-CTLA-4 therapy could take part, and 35% to 50% had some. Study-wide findings and caveats: Fewer expanded clones were found on average in CD4+ than in CD8+ T cells.

Concerning this clone itself: Its antigen remains unknown.

Per the germline V gene, CDR1 is SGHTA and CDR2 is FQGNSA. The CDR3 consists of 15 residues. Unmatched junction bases numbered 7, after V lost 5 bases and J lost 6 bases. Measured with immunoSEQ multiplex PCR; TCRdb has only the in-frame clones, and not every one. The sample yields about 92,000 clones, roughly 80% seen once. The sequencing used CD4+ or CD8+ T cells sorted from blood, collected in a trial of the OX40 agonist ivuxolimab. The TCR was taken from an adult with an advanced solid tumor such as melanoma, head and neck, liver or kidney cancer. The V call is TRBV7-2, the J call TRBJ1-5, with TRBD1 matching over 10 bases. The CDR3 spells CASSQKTGGFQPQHF. CDR3 nucleotides: TGTGCCAGCAGCCAAAAGACAGGGGGCTTTCAGCCCCAGCATTTT.